The clone carrying this T cell receptor beta chain has only one observation. Its specificity is unknown. These data come from a study of CD8+CD57+ T cells in acquired aplastic anemia. Patients sequenced had flow cytometry evidence of CD8+CD57+ cell expansion. Study-level findings and limits: In common between the patients and the controls were more than 25 CD8+ CDR3 sequences.

J gave up 2 bases and V 6 bases, and 3 bases lay outside the gene matches. The CDR3 has 14 residues. Germline CDR1 SNHLY, CDR2 FYNNEI. TCR beta VDJ combinations and CDR3 sequences were profiled from genomic DNA. TCRdb recomputed calls from the reads with MiXCR, one row per CDR3 protein. The data show approximately 170,000 distinct CDR3 sequences, around half seen once. The chain recombines TRBV2 with TRBJ1-5; the match to TRBD1 covers 8 bases. The sample comprised sorted CD4+, CD8+, or CD8+CD57+ T cells (not recorded which) from PBMCs. The TCR comes from a human donor with aplastic anemia. This chain's CDR3 is CASRGQGGNQPQHF. CDR3 bases: TGTGCCAGCAGAGGACAGGGTGGCAATCAGCCCCAGCATTTT.